The 3 T cell receptor beta chains listed next were all sequenced from one sample in a study of blood T cell repertoires in COVID-19. This table comes from immunoSEQ multiplex PCR, and its TCRdb copy is limited to in-frame clones, with some not included. The sample yields 170,000 or so clones, roughly 87% seen once. The specimen sequenced was PBMCs or T cells enriched from blood (not recorded which). Receptor source: a woman between 50 and 59 years old who had recovered from COVID-19.

The sample holds one count of this clone. The chain combines TRBV9 with TRBJ2-1, with 9 bases matching TRBD2. The CDR3 consists of 15 residues. V gave up 2 bases and J gave up 5 bases; unmatched junction bases: 5. Germline V gives CDR1 SGDLS, CDR2 YYNGEE. CDR3 protein: CASSVNSGSNNEQFF. CDR3 nucleotide sequence: TGTGCCAGCAGCGTTAATAGCGGGAGTAACAATGAGCAGTTCTTC.

The CDR3 protein is CASSQAGKTQYF. The CDR3, as DNA: TGTGCCAGCAGCCAGGCCGGTAAGACCCAGTACTTC. This chain connects TRBV5-4 to TRBJ2-5; D is unclear. The germline V and J ends were trimmed by 4 bases and 6 bases, with 10 bases remaining between them. Germline values: CDR1 SGHNT, CDR2 YYREEE (reference sequence). This CDR3 spans 12 amino acids.

V usage is TRBV19 and J usage is TRBJ2-1; the match to TRBD1 covers 10 bases. Germline CDR1 reads LNHDA; CDR2 reads SQIVND (reference sequence). The length of the CDR3 is 15 residues. V was pared by 7 bases and J by 4 bases, with 7 bases of the junction left unmatched. The CDR3 spells CASTPGQGMYNEQFF. The DNA for the CDR3 is TGTGCCAGTACACCGGGACAGGGGATGTACAATGAGCAGTTCTTC.